Reported below is one T cell receptor beta chain. This clonotype was seen at least ten times. Its cognate antigen has yet to be identified. No clone much larger than this one lies a single base away; base qualities are absent. From cysteine to phenylalanine, the CDR3 is 14 amino acids long. The sequence is cut down to CDR3 DNA, 42 bases in frame from base 1. Reading the germline V gene gives CDR1 SGHRS and CDR2 YFSETQ. The V end gives up 4 bases and the J end 1 base, leaving 3 bases in the junction not matched to a gene. These data are taken from a study of regulatory T cells in long-lasting Graves disease (dated by TCRdb to about 2021). Background on the whole study: In the newly diagnosed Graves' disease group, patients had been taking antithyroid drugs for less than 3 months. Patients with persistent Graves' disease were compared with patients with newly diagnosed Graves' disease using TCR sequencing and RNA sequencing of peripheral blood. The study was registered as a clinical trial and conducted in China. A total of some 33 samples were covered by TCR sequencing, comprising about 13 persistent and 20 or so newly diagnosed Graves' disease patients.

To prepare the library, multiplex PCR was applied. The reads were generated on an Illumina HiSeq 4000. TCR beta libraries were built with iRepertoire HTBI primers and Arm-PCR amplification of CDR3 regions. PCR products were gel purified before sequencing. On the authors' methods: Gene usage analysis of CDR3 amino acid clonotypes relied on the approximately 60 TRBV and 13 to 15 TRBJ segments identified across samples. COPE and FqMerger were used to merge the filtered high-quality paired reads into contigs. BLAST was used to align contigs to IMGT TRBV, TRBD and TRBJ reference genes, with CDR3 defined following IMGT. Any clonotype with a frequency above 0.1% was classified as a highly expanded clone. Shannon entropy served as the measure of repertoire diversity, while the Gini coefficient captured V-J evenness. Public clonotypes were defined as clonotypes shared by more than one individual. TCRdb reanalyzed the raw reads on its own, using fastp at Q25 for trimming and MiXCR for clone calling, and kept in-frame beta chains. Rows merge per CDR3 protein into single entries with the most common DNA and genes. The V and J calls and clone size come from TCRdb's table, not from the authors' own analysis. For this sample the table gives approximately 560,000 distinct CDR3 sequences, of which more than 15% were detected only once. More than 10% of the sample rests with the top ten.

General findings and caveats noted by the study authors: Only the TCR beta chain was sequenced and analyzed. More public clonotypes were shared among persistent patients (under 3,000) than among newly diagnosed patients (966). The study examined only peripheral blood because the primary lesion, thyroid tissue, could not be accessed. The authors acknowledged the small sample size as a limitation that may reduce accuracy. Persistent disease showed preferential use of TRBV28, TRBJ1-2 and TRBJ2-5, whereas newly diagnosed disease favored TRBV20-1 and TRBJ2-1. Compared with newly diagnosed patients, persistent Graves' disease patients had lower TCR Shannon entropy and fewer highly expanded clones, which suggests clonal expansion.

Taken with the paper, the label for time point translates to: newly diagnosed GD, antithyroid drugs for less than 3 months. RNA was extracted from PBMCs in TRIzol for both TCR sequencing and RNA sequencing. Graves' disease was diagnosed according to American Thyroid Association guidelines. Patients were recruited from an endocrinology department in Xi'an, China. From each patient, approximately 9.9 milliliters of peripheral blood was collected into an EDTA anticoagulant tube. Ficoll Paque Plus density gradient separation was used to isolate PBMCs, and no further T cell sorting was performed. An Agilent 2100 Bioanalyzer and agarose gel were used to assess RNA quality, and a NanoDrop 2000 was used to measure RNA concentration. These data were also filed under a second study, of T cells in Graves' hyperthyroidism and ophthalmopathy. As noted in the second study: Stable Graves' hyperthyroidism was defined as the absence of progression to ophthalmopathy over 18 months of follow-up. Hyperthyroidism patients were newly diagnosed, had a disease duration of under 2 months, and were aged 18 to 65 years. The study excluded patients with uncontrolled infections, other autoimmune diseases, pregnancy or lactation. Clinical symptoms, serum thyroxine and TRAb, thyroid ultrasound, and orbital computed tomography formed the basis for the diagnoses. For the first round of RT-PCR on the TCR CDR3, the HTBI primer set was used together with the Qiagen OneStep RT-PCR kit. Blood samples also contained most of the expanded thyroid clonotypes (frequency above 0.001), which suggests that blood repertoires may reflect thyroid immune responses. In cross-validation, a model built on a 13 V-J signature told ophthalmopathy apart from stable hyperthyroidism with about 90% sensitivity and about 81% specificity, and in testing the same model reached 80%/75%. In validation, the model predicted progression to ophthalmopathy with around 71% sensitivity and around 72% specificity, a median of roughly seven months before onset. A discovery cohort of roughly 100 patients, 43 with Graves' ophthalmopathy and 55 to 60 with stable Graves' hyperthyroidism, was used to find distinguishing TCR V-J signatures. Whether ophthalmopathy could be predicted prospectively was tested in an independent validation cohort made up of about 20 hyperthyroidism patients plus 17 patients who later progressed to ophthalmopathy. The roughly 90 discovery patients were divided at random into training and test sets in a 7:3 ratio. The study also compared thyroid tissue and blood T-cell repertoires from 5 to 7 Graves' hyperthyroidism patients. After blood sampling, hyperthyroidism patients were treated with methimazole at a starting dose of 30 mg daily, and ophthalmopathy patients were treated with high-dose intravenous methylprednisolone. Libraries were constructed in a second round of multiplex PCR, after which size selection and purification were carried out. Paired-end sequencing of the libraries was performed with 100 bp reads on an Illumina HiSeq2000. SOAPnuke was used to process the raw data, with reads discarded if the reads contained adapters or uncalled bases, had a mean Phred below 15, or lacked an exact constant-primer or identifier match. High-quality paired reads were merged using COPE v1.2.5, and each unique nucleotide sequence was defined as a clonotype. MiTCR v1.1 was used to align clonotypes to the IMGT TRBV, TRBD and TRBJ reference segments. The analysis included only V-J combinations with a frequency above 0.0001, which together covered 98% to 99.2% of the repertoires. A TCS score was defined as the ratio between F50 (clonal expansion) and ExV (chaos), using BLOSUM62-based TCRdist between CDR3 peptides within each V-J. Welch's t-statistics and random forest reduced 500 to 650 V-J features to some 14, which were used in a naive Bayes classifier (R e1071). Sample size was not statistically predetermined, and investigators were not blinded to group allocation. The paper describes TCR Vbeta CDR3 sequencing of 120 to 150 peripheral blood samples, made up of 43 ophthalmopathy patients, 70 to 75 hyperthyroidism patients and some 17 progressor patients.

This TCR derives from a young man with Graves disease. Donor details come from another sample of the same person, matched by shared clones. This receptor chain uses TRBV5-1 and TRBJ1-1; 8 bases in the middle match TRBD1. Sequenced material: peripheral blood mononuclear cells (PBMCs), taken at new diagnosis, from a patient treated with antithyroid drugs. CDR3 region: CASSEGQGNTEAFF. The DNA reads TGCGCCAGCAGCGAAGGACAGGGGAACACTGAAGCTTTCTTT.